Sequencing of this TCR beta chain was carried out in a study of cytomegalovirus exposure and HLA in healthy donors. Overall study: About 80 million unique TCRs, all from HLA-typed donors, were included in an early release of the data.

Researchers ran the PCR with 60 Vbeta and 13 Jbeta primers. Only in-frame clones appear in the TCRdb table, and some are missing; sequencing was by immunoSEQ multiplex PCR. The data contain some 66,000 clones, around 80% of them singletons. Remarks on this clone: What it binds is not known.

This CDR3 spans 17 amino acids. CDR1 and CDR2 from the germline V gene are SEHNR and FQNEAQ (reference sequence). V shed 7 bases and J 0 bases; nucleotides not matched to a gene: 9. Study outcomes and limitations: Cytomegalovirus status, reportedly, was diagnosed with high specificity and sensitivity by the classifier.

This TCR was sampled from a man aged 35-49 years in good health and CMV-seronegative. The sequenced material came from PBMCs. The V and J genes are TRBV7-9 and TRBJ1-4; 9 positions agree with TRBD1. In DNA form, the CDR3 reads TGTGCCAGCAAATCCGGGACAGGGCTTCCAACTAATGAAAAACTGTTTTTT. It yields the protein CASKSGTGLPTNEKLFF.